The 7 T cell receptor beta chains reported below all come from one sample, sequenced in a study of human T cells and chemical hapten exposure. MiXCR was run by TCRdb on the RACE reads, yielding one entry per CDR3 protein. The sample carries roughly 70,000 distinct CDR3 sequences, around 30% recorded once. The time point was: patch test 1, 2 weeks after DPC sensitization. Sample treatment: therapeutic diphenylcyclopropenone sensitization with weekly scalp DPC. The input for sequencing was whole blood, taken in connection with sensitization to the hapten diphenylcyclopropenone (DPC). Every receptor here comes from a man in his forties with alopecia areata. Some clones in this sample may be carry-over from other donors' samples.

The chain combines TRBV3-1 with TRBJ1-2, with D uncertain. CDR3 length: 13 amino acids. Germline V CDR1 and CDR2: LGHDT, YNNKEL (reference sequence). V was pared by 0 bases and J by 5 bases, with 7 bases between. CDR3 region: CASSQDGLYGYTF. The CDR3 bases are TGTGCCAGCAGCCAAGACGGTCTTTATGGCTACACCTTC. Together with reference TRBV3-1 and TRBJ1-2, the CDR3 gives the full variable domain: DTAVSQTPKYLVTQMGNDKSIKCEQNLGHDTMYWYKQDSKKFLKIMFSYNNKELIINETVPNRFSPKSPDKAHLNLHINSLELGDSAVYFCASSQDGLYGYTFGSGTRLTVV.

V and J are TRBV4-3 and TRBJ2-7, with D unresolved. CDR3 size: 15 residues. The germline V gene has CDR1 LGHNA and CDR2 YSLEER. Trimming took 0 bases from V and 1 from J, leaving 10 bases between them. The CDR3 bases are TGCGCCAGCAGCCAAGATTGGGCAGAGTCCTACGAGCAGTACTTC. It translates to CASSQDWAESYEQYF.

This clonotype was seen more than once but under ten times. The chain has TRBV28 and TRBJ1-5, with unresolved D. V was trimmed by 4 bases and J by 5 bases, leaving 9 bases between them. From germline, CDR1 is MDHEN and CDR2 SYDVKM. The CDR3 length is 13 residues. CDR3 residues: CASSSYSDQPQHF. CDR3 nucleotides: TGTGCCAGCAGTTCCTACAGCGATCAGCCCCAGCATTTT.

The chain joins TRBV5-1 to TRBJ2-1, with 8 bases identical to TRBD1. Germline CDR1 is SGHRS and CDR2 is YFSETQ. CDR3 size: 14 residues. The junction had 10 bases not matched to a gene; V was cut back by 6 bases and J by 8 bases. CDR3 in DNA: TGCGCCAGCAAACGGACAGGGAAGAGCGATGAGCAGTTCTTC. Translated: CASKRTGKSDEQFF.

V gene TRBV28 combines with J gene TRBJ2-7, with D perhaps given as TRBD1 or TRBD2 (6 bases each). The V gene's germline CDR1 is MDHEN and CDR2 SYDVKM. The germline V and J ends were trimmed by 2 bases and 5 bases, with 16 bases remaining between them. CDR3 length equals 15 residues. The CDR3 loop reads CASSLGGRRLHEQYF. The CDR3 DNA sequence: TGTGCCAGCAGTTTAGGGGGGCGGAGGCTCCACGAGCAGTACTTC.

This clonotype has ten or more counts. The rearrangement uses TRBV5-5 and TRBJ2-1, with D unclear. This CDR3 is built from 15 residues. Germline V gene lookup returns CDR1 SGHKS and CDR2 YYEKEE (reference sequence). Trimming shortened V by 0 bases and J by 2 bases, and 9 bases separated the two germline ends. CDR3 in DNA: TGTGCCAGCAGCTTGGCGGTTTCCGCCTACAATGAGCAGTTCTTC. Protein: CASSLAVSAYNEQFF.

This clonotype turned up a few times. The V and J genes are TRBV28 and TRBJ2-1, with 9 bases fitting TRBD2. Germline CDR1 is MDHEN and CDR2 is SYDVKM. This CDR3 has 15 amino acids. V trimming: 4 bases; J trimming: 4 bases; junction bases outside the gene matches: 5. The CDR3 DNA sequence: TGTGCCAGCAGTTCTCCTAGCGGGATTTACAATGAGCAGTTCTTC. It encodes CASSSPSGIYNEQFF.